The 29 T cell receptor beta chains below all came from one sample that was sequenced in a study of T cells in Graves' hyperthyroidism and ophthalmopathy. RNA transcripts yielded amplified TCR beta CDR3 regions. First-round RT-PCR of the TCR CDR3 relied on the HTBI primer set. TCRdb re-called the multiplex PCR reads through MiXCR, storing one row per CDR3 protein. The repertoire holds over 650,000 distinct CDR3 sequences, with around 15% as singletons. The sample comprised blood. Receptor source: a young man with Graves' hyperthyroidism.

A single count supports this clonotype. The CDR3 DNA sequence: TGTGCCAGCAGCACAGGACTAGCGGGATTCAATGAGCAGTTCTTC. It codes for CASSTGLAGFNEQFF. The V gene is TRBV2, the J gene TRBJ2-1; TRBD2 matches at 12 bases. Germline V gene sequence: CDR1 SNHLY, CDR2 FYNNEI. V shed 6 bases, J shed 6 bases, and the junction held 6 bases outside the gene matches. The CDR3 runs to 15 residues.

This clonotype was observed a handful of times. The chain has TRBV12-3 or TRBV12-4 and TRBJ2-2; 7 nucleotides agree with TRBD1. The V and J ends lost 5 bases and 7 bases, in that order; junction bases with no gene match: 10. CDR3 length: 15 residues. CDR3 bases: TGTGCCAGCAGTATTACCTCGGACAGGTTCGGGGAGCTGTTTTTT. Encoded protein: CASSITSDRFGELFF.

The V call is TRBV27, the J call TRBJ1-4, with 8 bases lining up with TRBD1. There are 16 residues in the CDR3. J was trimmed by 1 base and V by 5 bases; bases with no gene match: 6. Germline CDR1 reads MNHEY; CDR2 reads SMNVEV (reference sequence). The CDR3, as DNA: TGTGCCAGCAGTCCCACCACAGGGGGAACTAATGAAAAACTGTTTTTT. This translates into CASSPTTGGTNEKLFF.

This chain joins TRBV19 and TRBJ1-3; D is unresolved. Germline-derived CDR1 and CDR2 are LNHDA and SQIVND (reference sequence). Trimming left V 8 bases short and J 4 bases short, with 12 bases between. The CDR3 has 13 amino acids. The DNA for the CDR3 is TGTGCCAGTGTACAGAGTAGAGGAAACACCATATATTTT. It encodes CASVQSRGNTIYF. Complete variable domain (other parts from reference TRBV19 and TRBJ1-3): DGGITQSPKYLFRKEGQNVTLSCEQNLNHDAMYWYRQDPGQGLRLIYYSQIVNDFQKGDIAEGYSVSREKKESFPLTVTSAQKNPTAFYLCASVQSRGNTIYFGEGSWLTVV.

This clonotype has just a few counts. The chain links TRBV5-1 to TRBJ2-2; maybe TRBD2 (5 bases). This CDR3 comprises 15 residues. Germline V lookup: CDR1 SGHRS, CDR2 YFSETQ. The germline V and J ends were trimmed by 0 bases and 7 bases, with 13 bases remaining between them. This chain's CDR3 is CASSLDLDGVGELFF. CDR3 sequence (DNA): TGCGCCAGCAGCTTGGATTTGGACGGGGTCGGGGAGCTGTTTTTT.

A few counts support this clonotype. The genes are TRBV11-3 and TRBJ2-7, with TRBD2 identical over 7 bases. The CDR3 covers 15 residues. Germline V gene lookup returns CDR1 SGHNT and CDR2 YENEEA. The junction had 8 bases not matched to a gene; V was cut back by 4 bases and J by 2 bases. The CDR3 nucleotides read TGTGCCAGCAGCTGGGGGGGGGGTACCGCCTACGAGCAGTACTTC. Residues: CASSWGGGTAYEQYF.

The chain has TRBV25-1 and TRBJ2-1; D unresolved. Germline V gene lookup returns CDR1 MGHDK and CDR2 SYGVNS. The CDR3 extends over 16 amino acids. The V end was cut by 8 bases, the J end by 0 bases, with 17 bases between. The CDR3 region is CASQTGRRSSYNEQFF. The CDR3 DNA reads as TGTGCCAGCCAAACTGGGCGCCGGAGCTCCTACAATGAGCAGTTCTTC.

This clonotype was seen many times. In DNA, the CDR3 is TGTGCCAGCAGCCCAGGACTAGCGCCTGAGACCCAGTACTTC. Translated, it gives CASSPGLAPETQYF. The chain carries TRBV12-3 or TRBV12-4 and TRBJ2-5; TRBD2 aligns across 9 bases. The V segment lost 6 bases and the J segment 5 bases; nucleotides outside the gene matches: 7. The CDR3 has 14 amino acids.

The table lists this clonotype with many counts. The rearrangement uses TRBV24-1 and TRBJ2-3; TRBD1 matches 7 bases. In germline, CDR1 is KGHDR, CDR2 SFDVKD. V shed 4 bases, J shed 2 bases, and the junction held 5 bases outside the gene matches. This CDR3 region has 15 residues. CDR3 in DNA: TGTGCCACCAGTGAAGGACAGGTGTACACAGATACGCAGTATTTT. It yields the protein CATSEGQVYTDTQYF.

This clonotype was seen a few times. The rearrangement links TRBV15 to TRBJ1-5, with 8 positions matching TRBD1. J was trimmed by 1 base and V by 3 bases; bases with no gene match: 11. The CDR3 is 18 residues long. Germline-derived CDR1 and CDR2 are LNHNV and YYDKDF (reference sequence). The CDR3 nucleotides are TGTGCCACCAGCAGGCCCCGCGACAGGGGAGGAAGCAATCAGCCCCAGCATTTT. Translated, it gives CATSRPRDRGGSNQPQHF.

Ten or more counts support this clonotype. The gene calls are TRBV20-1 and TRBJ2-3; the match to TRBD2 covers 8 bases. Germline CDR1 and CDR2: DFQATT and SNEGSKA (reference sequence). The ends lost 6 bases at V and 2 bases at J; junction bases unmatched: 4. The CDR3 spans 13 residues. CDR3: CSAGGGDTDTQYF. DNA of the CDR3: TGCAGTGCCGGGGGGGGGGACACAGATACGCAGTATTTT.

This rearrangement joins TRBV29-1 to TRBJ2-1, with 9 bases lining up with TRBD1. The germline CDR1 and CDR2 sequences are SQVTM and ANQGSEA. V lost 3 bases, J lost 6 bases, and 6 bases stayed unmatched. The CDR3 consists of 14 residues. CDR3 region: CSVDPGTGSNEQFF. The CDR3 DNA is TGCAGCGTTGACCCCGGGACAGGGTCCAATGAGCAGTTCTTC.

This clonotype was observed many times. The CDR3: CASSPIRGWTDTQYF. In DNA form, the CDR3 reads TGTGCCAGCTCACCCATTCGGGGTTGGACAGATACGCAGTATTTT. The chain has TRBV18 and TRBJ2-3, with a possible D match to TRBD2 (5 bases). Trimming took off 3 bases at V and 3 bases at J, with 13 bases between the two ends. CDR3 length equals 15 residues. Germline CDR1 reads KGHSH; CDR2 reads LQKENI. Full variable domain (rest looked up from reference TRBV18 and TRBJ2-3): NAGVMQNPRHLVRRRGQEARLRCSPMKGHSHVYWYRQLPEEGLKFMVYLQKENIIDESGMPKERFSAEFPKEGPSILRIQQVVRGDSAAYFCASSPIRGWTDTQYFGPGTRLTVL.

In its sample, this clonotype was seen a few times. V usage is TRBV7-9 and J usage is TRBJ2-1; 14 nucleotides agree with TRBD2. The germline V gene has CDR1 SEHNR and CDR2 FQNEAQ (reference sequence). V was pared by 4 bases and J by 13 bases, with 15 bases of the junction left unmatched. The length of the CDR3 is 17 residues. CDR3 bases: TGTGCCAGCAGCTCCCCTTTCCCGCCGGGACTAGCGGGAGAACAGTTCTTC. It specifies CASSSPFPPGLAGEQFF.

The chain combines TRBV19 with TRBJ2-7; D assignment may be TRBD1 or TRBD2 (6 bases each). This CDR3 is built from 12 residues. V lost 4 bases and J 7 bases, leaving 11 bases between the germline ends. Germline V gene data show CDR1 as LNHDA and CDR2 as SQIVND (reference sequence). This CDR3 is CASSTGGTEQYF. The CDR3 nucleotides read TGTGCCAGTAGTACAGGAGGGACAGAGCAGTACTTC.

This sequence joins TRBV7-3 and TRBJ2-1; D possibly matches TRBD1 or TRBD2 (6 bases each). Germline V CDR1 and CDR2: SGHTA, FQGTGA. Trimming shortened V by 5 bases and J by 6 bases, and 17 bases separated the two germline ends. This CDR3 is built from 15 residues. The CDR3 DNA is TGTGCCAGCAGCGCCACTGGGGGGCTGGGCAATGAGCAGTTCTTC. This translates into CASSATGGLGNEQFF.

This clonotype was observed a few times. The chain is built from TRBV28 and TRBJ1-2, with D unclear. V was cut by 6 bases and J by 5 bases, with 16 bases left in between. CDR3 length: 14 residues. CDR1 MDHEN and CDR2 SYDVKM come from the germline V gene. For the CDR3, the DNA is TGTGCCAGCAGCTTACTAGGGTTAAGTTATGGCTACACCTTC. This sequence encodes CASSLLGLSYGYTF.

Regarding this clonotype: It may be a read error: a sequence one base away is much more abundant. The CDR3 reads CASSGQQSDEQFF. CDR3 nucleotides: TGCGCCAGCAGCGGCCAACAGAGTGATGAGCAGTTCTTC. The V and J genes are TRBV5-1 and TRBJ2-1; D not certain. In germline, CDR1 is SGHRS, CDR2 YFSETQ. This CDR3 contains 13 residues. Trimming pared 4 bases from V and 8 bases from J, leaving 13 bases between. Full variable domain (rest looked up from reference TRBV5-1 and TRBJ2-1): KAGVTQTPRYLIKTRGQQVTLSCSPISGHRSVSWYQQTPGQGLQFLFEYFSETQRNKGNFPGRFSGRQFSNSRSEMNVSTLELGDSALYLCASSGQQSDEQFFGPGTRLTVL.

The CDR3 nucleotides are TGTGCCAGCAGTCGCCCGGGACTAGCGGGAGGGCCATACGAGCAGTACTTC. Amino acids: CASSRPGLAGGPYEQYF. The rearrangement uses TRBV28 and TRBJ2-7; 16 bases are shared with TRBD2. V was pared by 5 bases and J by 4 bases, with 8 bases of the junction left unmatched. The CDR3 loop spans 17 amino acids. The germline V gene has CDR1 MDHEN and CDR2 SYDVKM.

This chain connects TRBV15 to TRBJ1-5; D is undetermined. Germline V gene lookup returns CDR1 LNHNV and CDR2 YYDKDF (reference sequence). The CDR3 loop spans 14 amino acids. Trimming removed 1 base at V and 1 base at J, with 5 bases between. CDR3 DNA: TGTGCCACCAGCAGAGTCTCCAGCAATCAGCCCCAGCATTTT. Translated, it gives CATSRVSSNQPQHF.

This clonotype appeared many times. The genes are TRBV7-2 and TRBJ2-3; D unclear. This CDR3 is 14 amino acids long. V was shortened by 0 bases and J by 4 bases, with 8 bases between the two germline ends. CDR1 and CDR2 from the germline V gene are SGHTA and FQGNSA. CDR3 DNA: TGTGCCAGCAGCTTAGCGCCGGCTGCAGATACGCAGTATTTT. Translation gives CASSLAPAADTQYF.

This clonotype was counted many times. The J gene is TRBJ2-3, the V gene TRBV11-2; no clear D gene. CDR3 size: 13 residues. V gave up 3 bases and J gave up 4 bases, with 8 bases separating them. The germline V gene encodes CDR1 SGHAT and CDR2 FQNNGV. The CDR3 reads CASSLHSADTQYF. CDR3 bases: TGTGCCAGCAGCTTGCATTCGGCAGATACGCAGTATTTT.

This chain links TRBV7-3 with TRBJ1-5, with 10 bases identical to TRBD1. With 1 base clipped from V and 6 bases from J, the junction kept 12 bases outside the gene matches. Germline CDR1 SGHTA, CDR2 FQGTGA. This CDR3 has 18 residues. As DNA, the CDR3 is TGTGCCAGCAGCTTAAAGTGGACAGGGGGATTATATGGTCAGCCCCAGCATTTT. This encodes CASSLKWTGGLYGQPQHF. Using reference TRBV7-3 and TRBJ1-5 for the parts outside the CDR3, the full variable domain is GAGVSQTPSNKVTEKGKYVELRCDPISGHTALYWYRQSLGQGPEFLIYFQGTGAADDSGLPNDRFFAVRPEGSVSTLKIQRTERGDSAVYLCASSLKWTGGLYGQPQHFGDGTRLSIL.

This clonotype was recorded many times. The chain links TRBV5-8 to TRBJ2-5; TRBD2 matches at 10 bases. This CDR3 has 17 amino acids. CDR1 is SGHTS, CDR2 YDEGEE, per germline. J was trimmed by 4 bases and V by 2 bases; bases with no gene match: 11. CDR3 residues: CASSLYSGRAGGETQYF. CDR3 bases: TGTGCCAGCAGCTTATACAGCGGGAGGGCCGGAGGAGAGACCCAGTACTTC. The full variable domain, in which reference TRBV5-8 and TRBJ2-5 provide the parts outside the CDR3, is EAGVTQSPTHLIKTRGQQATLRCSPISGHTSVYWYQQALGLGLQFLLWYDEGEERNRGNFPPRFSGRQFPNYSSELNVNALELEDSALYLCASSLYSGRAGGETQYFGPGTRLLVL.

This clonotype was counted between two and nine times. The chain links TRBV3-1 to TRBJ1-1; D is unclear. The CDR3 consists of 16 residues. V lost 0 bases, J lost 0 bases, and 11 bases lay in between. The germline V gene encodes CDR1 LGHDT and CDR2 YNNKEL (reference sequence). The CDR3 protein is CASSQEATLVNTEAFF. DNA of the CDR3: TGTGCCAGCAGCCAAGAAGCAACGCTCGTGAACACTGAAGCTTTCTTT.

Worth noting for this clonotype: This could be a read error, since a much larger clone is one nucleotide away. V is TRBV7-2 and J is TRBJ2-7; a weak D match, TRBD2 (7 bases). Germline values: CDR1 SGHTA, CDR2 FQGNSA. V was clipped by 5 bases and J by 2 bases, with 16 bases between them. The CDR3 is 15 amino acids. Written as DNA, the CDR3 is TGTGCCAGCAGCCCCACCCGGGGGGCCCCCTACGAGCAGTACTTC. It codes for CASSPTRGAPYEQYF.

This rearrangement joins TRBV7-2 to TRBJ1-2, with D unresolved. V was shortened by 1 base and J by 1 base, with 4 bases between the two germline ends. CDR1 and CDR2 (germline): SGHTA, FQGNSA. CDR3 length equals 13 residues. CDR3 amino acids: CASSLDHNYGYTF. For the CDR3, the DNA is TGTGCCAGCAGCTTAGACCATAACTATGGCTACACCTTC. Together with reference TRBV7-2 and TRBJ1-2, the CDR3 gives the full variable domain: GAGVSQSPSNKVTEKGKDVELRCDPISGHTALYWYRQSLGQGLEFLIYFQGNSAPDKSGLPSDRFSAERTGGSVSTLTIQRTQQEDSAVYLCASSLDHNYGYTFGSGTRLTVV.

This clonotype has ten or more counts. This chain uses TRBV2 with TRBJ1-2; the D is unclear. Trimming removed 2 bases from V and 4 bases from J, with 14 bases in between. The V gene's germline CDR1 is SNHLY and CDR2 FYNNEI. The CDR3 runs 15 residues. The CDR3 DNA reads TGTGCCAGCAGTGAACAAAGAGGCGGCCTCTATGGCTACACCTTC. Residues: CASSEQRGGLYGYTF.

This clonotype was found a few times. V is TRBV9 and J is TRBJ1-3; D unresolved. V lost 4 bases, J lost 4 bases, and 6 bases lay in between. The CDR3 has 12 residues. Germline V gene data show CDR1 as SGDLS and CDR2 as YYNGEE. The CDR3 loop is CASSTEGNTIYF. The CDR3 region has the DNA TGTGCCAGCAGCACCGAGGGAAACACCATATATTTT.